Listed here are 19 T cell receptor beta chains from one sample, sequenced in a study of blood T cell repertoires in COVID-19. Clones were read by immunoSEQ multiplex PCR, and TCRdb kept only the in-frame ones, dropping some. Of around 220,000 clones in the sample, about 90% were seen once. Sequenced input: peripheral blood. The receptors here all came from a man aged 18 to 29 with active or convalescent COVID-19.

The J gene is TRBJ2-7, the V gene TRBV27; TRBD1 aligns across 9 bases. This CDR3 contains 16 residues. CDR1 MNHEY and CDR2 SMNVEV come from the germline V gene (reference sequence). The junction had 13 bases not matched to a gene; V was cut back by 3 bases and J by 7 bases. The CDR3 DNA reads TGTGCCAGCAGTTTTCGTTTTGGGGACAGGGCGGGAGAGCAGTACTTC. Its translation: CASSFRFGDRAGEQYF.

The rearrangement uses TRBV30 and TRBJ2-3, with TRBD1 as a possible D gene (6 bases). This CDR3 has 16 residues. V lost 0 bases to trimming and J lost 0 bases, with 13 bases between them. Per the germline V gene, CDR1 is GTSNPN and CDR2 is SVGIG (reference sequence). CDR3 sequence (DNA): TGTGCCTGGAGTGTACCCCAGGGGCCAAGCACAGATACGCAGTATTTT. Translation gives CAWSVPQGPSTDTQYF.

CDR3 loop: CASSSTVEHGYTF. In DNA, the CDR3 is TGCGCCAGCAGCTCGACAGTGGAGCATGGCTACACCTTC. The chain couples TRBV5-1 to TRBJ1-2; a possible D gene is TRBD1 (5 bases). Per germline, CDR1 SGHRS and CDR2 YFSETQ. The germline V and J ends were trimmed by 3 bases and 6 bases, with 12 bases remaining between them. The CDR3 extends over 13 amino acids.

This rearrangement joins TRBV28 to TRBJ1-5; TRBD1 might be the D (5 bases). Germline CDR1 is MDHEN and CDR2 is SYDVKM. Trimming took off 3 bases at V and 0 bases at J, with 18 bases between the two ends. The CDR3 length is 18 residues. The CDR3 region has the DNA TGTGCCAGCAGTTTCATACTCTGGCGGGGGAATAGCAATCAGCCCCAGCATTTT. Protein sequence: CASSFILWRGNSNQPQHF.

This chain uses TRBV19 with TRBJ1-5; 10 bases agree with TRBD1. Germline values: CDR1 LNHDA, CDR2 SQIVND (reference sequence). The CDR3 runs to 17 residues. Unmatched junction bases numbered 9, after V lost 4 bases and J lost 3 bases. In DNA form, the CDR3 reads TGTGCCAGTAGTAGATCAGCCGGGACAGGGGACAATCAGCCCCAGCATTTT. Its protein is CASSRSAGTGDNQPQHF.

Note on this clone: Germline is not matched at one junction end, which may reflect a read error. The rearrangement links TRBV7-9 to TRBJ2-7, with 10 bases that match TRBD1. CDR1 is SEHNR, CDR2 FQNEAQ, per germline (reference sequence). The CDR3 is 13 residues long. This CDR3 is CASSLGDRGREYF. DNA of the CDR3: TGTGCCAGCAGTTTAGGGGACAGGGGACGGGAGTACTTC.

In its sample, this clone was seen once. This chain uses TRBV20-1 with TRBJ2-7, with a possible D match to TRBD1 (5 bases). CDR1 and CDR2 (germline): DFQATT, SNEGSKA (reference sequence). The CDR3 runs to 11 residues. Trimming shortened V by 8 bases and J by 5 bases, and 13 bases separated the two germline ends. In DNA form, the CDR3 reads TGCAGTCCAAGGCAGGGAAACGAGCAGTACTTC. Translation gives CSPRQGNEQYF.

Here the CDR3 DNA reads TGCGCCAGCCCCGGACTAGCGGCGAACTACGAGCAGTACTTC. This encodes CASPGLAANYEQYF. The genes are TRBV10-1 and TRBJ2-7; 10 bases are a match to TRBD2. V shed 8 bases and J 3 bases; nucleotides not matched to a gene: 7. CDR3 size: 14 residues. CDR1 and CDR2 from the germline V gene are WNHNN and SYGVQD (reference sequence).

This clone showed up just a few times. The chain has TRBV12-3 or TRBV12-4 and TRBJ2-5, with D possibly matching TRBD1 (5 bases). The CDR3 is 13 residues long. The germline V and J ends were trimmed by 5 bases and 5 bases, with 12 bases remaining between them. CDR3 in amino acids: CASSRQRWETQYF. CDR3 nucleotide sequence: TGTGCCAGCAGTCGACAGCGTTGGGAGACCCAGTACTTC.

The chain has TRBV27 and TRBJ1-6, with D uncertain. The CDR3 is 17 residues long. The V and J ends lost 2 bases and 7 bases respectively, with 18 bases between them. Germline CDR1 reads MNHEY; CDR2 reads SMNVEV (reference sequence). The CDR3 DNA reads TGTGCCAGCAGTTTAGGGGAGGGTTCCCGGGGAAATTCACCCCTCCACTTT. Translation: CASSLGEGSRGNSPLHF.

V usage is TRBV7-9 and J usage is TRBJ2-1; 8 bases map to TRBD2. Germline V gene data show CDR1 as SEHNR and CDR2 as FQNEAQ (reference sequence). CDR3 length equals 13 residues. V gave up 3 bases and J gave up 12 bases; unmatched junction bases: 7. The CDR3 nucleotides are TGTGCCAGCAGCTTCCAAGAGCGGGAGCGGCAGTTCTTC. It codes for CASSFQERERQFF. Full variable domain (missing parts from reference TRBV7-9 and TRBJ2-1): DTGVSQNPRHKITKRGQNVTFRCDPISEHNRLYWYRQTLGQGPEFLTYFQNEAQLEKSRLLSDRFSAERPKGSFSTLEIQRTEQGDSAMYLCASSFQERERQFFGPGTRLTVL.

The gene calls are TRBV19 and TRBJ1-1; unclear D gene. Between the trimmed V and J ends, which lost 5 bases and 0 bases, there was a span of 13 bases. The CDR3 has 15 residues. CDR1 is LNHDA, CDR2 SQIVND, per germline (reference sequence). CDR3 loop: CASSASPGLNTEAFF. The DNA of the CDR3 is TGTGCCAGTAGTGCCTCCCCGGGGTTGAACACTGAAGCTTTCTTT.

This chain connects TRBV11-2 to TRBJ2-7; the match to TRBD1 covers 8 bases. The CDR3 is 16 residues long. CDR1 and CDR2 (germline): SGHAT, FQNNGV. V was pared by 5 bases and J by 3 bases, with 12 bases of the junction left unmatched. The CDR3 sequence is CASSDHTGTGLYEQYF. In nucleotides, the CDR3 is TGTGCCAGCAGCGACCATACCGGGACAGGCCTCTACGAGCAGTACTTC.

The J gene is TRBJ1-1, the V gene TRBV21-1; the table's D call, TRBD1, was not checked against the DNA. TRBV21-1 has pseudogene status. This CDR3 region has 21 residues. The CDR3 DNA reads TGTGCCAGCAGCAAAGTTATCAGGGTTGGGCTACGGGACAGGGGTTGGACTGAAGCTTTCTTT. Translated, it gives CASSKVIRVGLRDRGWTEAFF.

J is TRBJ2-5 and V is TRBV20-1; D is perhaps TRBD2 (5 bases). CDR3 size: 11 residues. The germline V and J ends were trimmed by 6 bases and 5 bases, with 10 bases remaining between them. Germline assignment: CDR1 DFQATT and CDR2 SNEGSKA (reference sequence). The CDR3 DNA reads TGCAGTGCGAGGCCGGGGGAGACCCAGTACTTC. Translating gives CSARPGETQYF.

This clone appeared once. In DNA, the CDR3 is TGCGCCAGCAATCCGGACAGGGGGCCGGGTACCGGGGAGCTGTTTTTT. This sequence encodes CASNPDRGPGTGELFF. This chain uses TRBV10-1 with TRBJ2-2; 11 nucleotides match TRBD1. The trim removed 7 bases at V and 5 bases at J, leaving 9 bases unmatched. The CDR3 consists of 16 residues. Germline V gene data show CDR1 as WNHNN and CDR2 as SYGVQD (reference sequence).

The count of this clone is one. The CDR3 loop is CASSDPDRGPSRKQYF. CDR3 nucleotide sequence: TGTGCCAGCAGTGACCCCGACAGGGGGCCCTCTAGGAAGCAGTACTTC. V and J are TRBV6-1 and TRBJ2-7; 10 nucleotides match TRBD1. Germline trimming cut 3 bases from V and 8 bases from J; bases unmatched to any gene: 13. CDR3 length equals 16 residues. Germline loops: CDR1 MNHNS, CDR2 SASEGT.

V is TRBV3-1 (or the pseudogene TRBV3-2) and J is TRBJ1-3, with D possibly matching TRBD1 (5 bases). The CDR3 covers 14 residues. The V end lost 7 bases, the J end lost 4 bases, and 14 bases lay between the germline ends. Looked up from germline, CDR1 is LGHDT and CDR2 is YNNKEL (reference sequence). For the CDR3, the DNA is TGTGCCAGCAAGGCCAGGGATCAAGGAAACACCATATATTTT. This sequence encodes CASKARDQGNTIYF.

The chain joins TRBV30 to TRBJ2-3; 10 bases line up with TRBD2. The ends lost 3 bases at V and 4 bases at J; junction bases unmatched: 7. The CDR3 has 15 amino acids. Germline-derived CDR1 and CDR2 are GTSNPN and SVGIG (reference sequence). The CDR3, as DNA: TGTGCCTGGAGGGATAGCGGGAGGTTCTCAGATACGCAGTATTTT. The encoded protein is CAWRDSGRFSDTQYF.